This T cell receptor (beta chain) was captured in a study of response to subunit inactivated influenza vaccine. One entry per CDR3 protein results from TCRdb running MiXCR on the RT-PCR reads. Altogether 150,000 to 200,000 distinct CDR3 sequences are present, less than 15% being singletons, with the ten largest covering over 25%. Germline values: CDR1 LNHNV, CDR2 YYDKDF (reference sequence). CDR3 size: 15 residues. The germline V and J ends were trimmed by 0 bases and 4 bases, with 12 bases remaining between them. This clonotype has at least ten counts. These data also formed part of another study, on T cells expressing NK-cell markers. From that study: Template switching by 5'RACE with UMIs generated the TCR beta cDNA.

This TCR was sampled from a man over 45 who received an inactivated influenza vaccine. Sample: CD8+ T cells sorted from PBMCs, taken roughly 13 days after vaccination. The rearrangement links TRBV15 to TRBJ1-2, with a tentative D call TRBD1 (5 bases). CDR3: CATSRDQTAIYGYTF. The CDR3 DNA follows: TGTGCCACCAGCAGAGACCAGACAGCTATCTATGGCTACACCTTC.